This T cell receptor beta chain originates from a study of immune cell composition in non-small cell lung cancer. Study at large: Tumours were mainly lung adenocarcinoma or squamous cell carcinoma.

The repertoire was sequenced with immunoSEQ multiplex PCR; TCRdb's copy has only in-frame clones and lacks some. The sample records more than 11,000 clones, 65% to 85% being singletons. This clone was detected a few times. Its antigen is as yet unknown. The CDR3 runs 18 residues. V dropped 0 bases and J dropped 5; count of bases not matched to a gene: 12. CDR1 is SGHRS and CDR2 is YFSETQ in the germline V gene. Study-wide results and caveats: Smoking pack-years did not significantly correlate with tumour TCR-beta clonality.

This sequence originates from a human donor with non-small cell lung cancer. Sample: lung tumor tissue. This rearrangement joins TRBV5-1 to TRBJ2-2; TRBD2 matches at 8 bases. The CDR3, as DNA: TGCGCCAGCAGCTTGGATGGTTCGGGACTAGTCTATACCGGGGAGCTGTTTTTT. Protein product: CASSLDGSGLVYTGELFF. Complete variable domain (other parts from reference TRBV5-1 and TRBJ2-2): KAGVTQTPRYLIKTRGQQVTLSCSPISGHRSVSWYQQTPGQGLQFLFEYFSETQRNKGNFPGRFSGRQFSNSRSEMNVSTLELGDSALYLCASSLDGSGLVYTGELFFGEGSRLTVL.